These 30 T cell receptor beta chains were all obtained from the same sample, sequenced in a study of T-cell memory formation after mild COVID-19. MiXCR was run by TCRdb on the 5' RACE reads, yielding one entry per CDR3 protein. The data show around 150,000 distinct CDR3 sequences, with roughly 31% seen just once and around 12% held by the top ten. Sequencing was carried out using PBMCs or a T cell subset sorted from them (not recorded which). These receptors came from an adult woman who had mild COVID-19 (a few samples of this study predate the infection). Cell type and time point are not known.

The CDR3 DNA reads TGTGCCACCAGCAGAGATCAAACCCCCATCGGGTACGAGCAGTACTTC. This sequence encodes CATSRDQTPIGYEQYF. The rearrangement joins TRBV15 to TRBJ2-7; no firm D call. V lost 0 bases and J 4 bases, leaving 16 bases between the germline ends. Germline lookup yields CDR1 LNHNV and CDR2 YYDKDF (reference sequence). The CDR3 covers 16 residues.

This clonotype was detected only a few times. The V gene is TRBV12-2, the J gene TRBJ2-7; the table assigns TRBD2, which was not confirmed against the DNA. TRBV12-2 is annotated as a pseudogene. The CDR3 has 16 amino acids. For the CDR3, the DNA is TGTGCAAGTCGCTTAGCGATGGCGGAGGACGAGTACGAGCAGTACTTC. Translation: CASRLAMAEDEYEQYF.

This clonotype occurred a few times. This chain links TRBV9 with TRBJ2-7; TRBD2 might be the D (6 bases). Trimming cost V 0 bases and J 9 bases, with 19 bases left between them. The CDR3 covers 15 residues. Germline-derived CDR1 and CDR2 are SGDLS and YYNGEE. CDR3 nucleotide sequence: TGTGCCAGCAGCGTAGATTTAGGAGGGAATAATAGGCAGTACTTC. Translated, it gives CASSVDLGGNNRQYF.

The chain has TRBV24-1 and TRBJ2-7; the D gene is possibly TRBD2 (6 bases). V was pared by 4 bases and J by 3 bases, with 9 bases between. Looked up from germline, CDR1 is KGHDR and CDR2 is SFDVKD. The CDR3 consists of 13 residues. In DNA, the CDR3 is TGTGCCACCAGTGAGCCGACTAGCTACGAGCAGTACTTC. Its translation is CATSEPTSYEQYF.

This clonotype came up many times. V gene TRBV5-5 combines with J gene TRBJ1-6; TRBD1 matches at 7 bases. Germline V lookup: CDR1 SGHKS, CDR2 YYEKEE (reference sequence). This CDR3 is built from 13 residues. V lost 6 bases to trimming and J lost 10 bases; unmatched junction nucleotides: 7. DNA for the CDR3: TGTGCCAGCAACAGGGGCCCGGCCTCACCCCTCCACTTT. Protein: CASNRGPASPLHF.

This clonotype appeared a few times. The chain uses TRBV10-3 and TRBJ2-5, with a possible D match to TRBD2 (7 bases). The CDR3 spans 15 residues. The V end was cut by 0 bases, the J end by 5 bases, with 13 bases between. Looked up from germline, CDR1 is ENHRY and CDR2 is SYGVKD. CDR3 sequence (DNA): TGTGCCATCAGTGAGTCGACGGGGGGCGCCGAGACCCAGTACTTC. This encodes CAISESTGGAETQYF.

The rearrangement links TRBV18 to TRBJ1-6; D remains unclear. The CDR3 spans 16 residues. Germline V gives CDR1 KGHSH, CDR2 LQKENI. The V gene lost 3 bases and the J gene lost 8 bases, with 17 bases spanning the gap. The CDR3 spells CASSPAPPANDSPLHF. In DNA, the CDR3 is TGTGCCAGCTCACCGGCCCCTCCGGCTAACGATTCACCCCTCCACTTT.

This clonotype was seen more than once but under ten times. This rearrangement joins TRBV18 to TRBJ1-1, with TRBD1 matching over 8 bases. Germline values: CDR1 KGHSH, CDR2 LQKENI. V lost 3 bases to trimming and J lost 3 bases; unmatched junction nucleotides: 12. The CDR3 totals 17 residues. Here the CDR3 reads CASSPTPPGTGYTEAFF. In DNA, the CDR3 is TGTGCCAGCTCACCCACACCCCCCGGGACAGGCTACACTGAAGCTTTCTTT.

This clonotype was seen more than once but under ten times. The rearrangement links TRBV6-2 or TRBV6-3 to TRBJ2-1; either TRBD1 or TRBD2 may fit D (5 bases each). The CDR3 loop spans 18 amino acids. Trimming cost V 2 bases and J 0 bases, with 17 bases left between them. Germline lookup yields CDR1 MNHEY and CDR2 SVGEGT. CDR3 region: CASSYPRDQDSSYNEQFF. The CDR3 nucleotides are TGTGCCAGCAGTTACCCCCGGGACCAAGATAGCTCCTACAATGAGCAGTTCTTC.

This clonotype was found a few times. This sequence joins TRBV20-1 and TRBJ2-5; TRBD2 matches at 14 bases. Germline V gene lookup returns CDR1 DFQATT and CDR2 SNEGSKA (reference sequence). Trimming removed 4 bases from V and 5 bases from J; junction bases left unmatched: 12. The CDR3 runs 17 residues. CDR3 loop: CSATGGTSGGIIETQYF. As DNA, the CDR3 is TGCAGTGCTACCGGCGGGACTAGCGGGGGTATAATTGAGACCCAGTACTTC.

This clonotype came up a few times. The DNA for the CDR3 is TGTGCCAGCAGTATGGACCCCCCCACGGGAGAGCAGTACTTC. This sequence encodes CASSMDPPTGEQYF. V gene TRBV12-3 or TRBV12-4 combines with J gene TRBJ2-7, with D possibly being TRBD2 (5 bases). This CDR3 is 14 amino acids long. V was clipped by 5 bases and J by 7 bases, with 18 bases between them.

The table lists this clonotype with a few counts. This chain connects TRBV9 to TRBJ2-3; D not certain. Trimming took off 3 bases at V and 0 bases at J, with 11 bases between the two ends. The CDR3 is 15 amino acids. Per germline, CDR1 SGDLS and CDR2 YYNGEE. This CDR3 reads CASSDDGTSTDTQYF. CDR3 DNA: TGTGCCAGCAGCGACGACGGCACTAGCACAGATACGCAGTATTTT.

In its sample, this clonotype was seen a few times. The chain couples TRBV5-1 to TRBJ1-1; TRBD1 might be the D (5 bases). The CDR3 sequence is 14 residues long. Trimming cost V 0 bases and J 6 bases, with 12 bases left between them. The V gene's germline CDR1 is SGHRS and CDR2 YFSETQ. CDR3 nucleotides: TGCGCCAGCAGCTTGGCTCAGGGAAGGGCTGAAGCTTTCTTT. It codes for CASSLAQGRAEAFF.

This clonotype has a handful of counts. The chain links TRBV12-3 or TRBV12-4 to TRBJ2-5, with D possibly TRBD1 on 5 matching bases. Trimming left V 2 bases short and J 3 bases short, with 10 bases between. This CDR3 spans 14 amino acids. The CDR3 sequence is CASSLRGLEETQYF. Here the CDR3 DNA reads TGTGCCAGCAGTTTAAGGGGTCTCGAAGAGACCCAGTACTTC.

This clonotype appeared a few times. The V and J genes are TRBV7-6 and TRBJ2-2; D might be TRBD2 (5 bases). Trimming took 9 bases from V and 0 from J, leaving 11 bases between them. CDR1 is SGHVS and CDR2 is FNYEAQ in the germline V gene. CDR3 length: 14 amino acids. The CDR3 DNA follows: TGTGCCAGTAGGACTGGCGCGAACACCGGGGAGCTGTTTTTT. It specifies CASRTGANTGELFF.

This chain links TRBV5-5 with TRBJ1-5; perhaps TRBD1 as D (5 bases). The CDR3 has 15 residues. With 4 bases removed from V and 6 bases from J, the gap between germline ends came to 17 bases. Germline loops: CDR1 SGHKS, CDR2 YYEKEE (reference sequence). The CDR3 region has the DNA TGTGCCAGCAGCGCTCAGTCACACGGGGGTCAGCCCCAGCATTTT. It codes for CASSAQSHGGQPQHF.

The CDR3 region is CAISERAGVETQYF. CDR3 bases: TGTGCCATCAGTGAACGGGCTGGGGTGGAGACCCAGTACTTC. The chain links TRBV10-3 to TRBJ2-5; D unresolved. Trimming removed 3 bases at V and 5 bases at J, with 13 bases between. Looked up from germline, CDR1 is ENHRY and CDR2 is SYGVKD. The CDR3 is 14 residues long.

The chain joins TRBV3-1 to TRBJ2-1, with 7 positions matching TRBD2. Losses at the gene ends were 3 bases for V and 6 bases for J; bases not matched to a gene: 8. This CDR3 contains 15 residues. Germline CDR1 and CDR2: LGHDT and YNNKEL (reference sequence). The CDR3 bases are TGTGCCAGCAGCCAGAGAGCGGGGCAGGGCAATGAGCAGTTCTTC. Translated: CASSQRAGQGNEQFF.

The chain carries TRBV12-3 or TRBV12-4 and TRBJ2-7; D uncertain. This CDR3 region has 17 residues. Trimming removed 8 bases from V and 3 bases from J, with 26 bases in between. The CDR3 loop is CASSRGIQSPPGYEQYF. The CDR3 bases are TGTGCCAGCTCCAGAGGTATCCAGAGTCCCCCCGGCTACGAGCAGTACTTC.

V usage is TRBV18 and J usage is TRBJ1-2; 10 nucleotides match TRBD1. V was pared by 3 bases and J by 6 bases, with 4 bases of the junction left unmatched. The CDR3 sequence is 14 residues long. The germline V gene encodes CDR1 KGHSH and CDR2 LQKENI. CDR3 sequence reads: CASSPSGQGNGYTF. CDR3 bases: TGTGCCAGCTCACCTTCGGGACAGGGGAATGGCTACACCTTC.

This clonotype was detected only a few times. The chain links TRBV5-1 to TRBJ2-2; D gene ambiguous. Between the trimmed V and J ends, which lost 0 bases and 3 bases, there was a span of 9 bases. Looked up from germline, CDR1 is SGHRS and CDR2 is YFSETQ. The CDR3 length is 15 residues. Here the CDR3 reads CASSLASADTGELFF. The CDR3 DNA reads as TGCGCCAGCAGCTTGGCCTCGGCGGACACCGGGGAGCTGTTTTTT.

The J gene is TRBJ2-1, the V gene TRBV4-1; D is unresolved. Looked up from germline, CDR1 is MGHRA and CDR2 is YSYEKL. CDR3 length: 14 amino acids. The V end was cut by 0 bases, the J end by 6 bases, with 9 bases between. The CDR3 is CASSQEAGRNEQFF. The CDR3 nucleotides are TGCGCCAGCAGCCAAGAGGCCGGTCGCAATGAGCAGTTCTTC.

This clonotype was detected only a few times. The chain links TRBV29-1 to TRBJ1-2, with D unclear. The germline gives CDR1 SQVTM, CDR2 ANQGSEA. Trimming pared 3 bases from V and 5 bases from J, leaving 7 bases between. CDR3 length: 11 amino acids. CDR3 loop: CSVELSYGYTF. CDR3 bases: TGCAGCGTTGAGTTAAGTTATGGCTACACCTTC.

This rearrangement joins TRBV20-1 to TRBJ1-2; perhaps TRBD1 as D (5 bases). The V end lost 2 bases, the J end lost 3 bases, and 10 bases lay between the germline ends. The CDR3 runs 13 residues. CDR1 DFQATT and CDR2 SNEGSKA come from the germline V gene (reference sequence). The CDR3 sequence: CSARTVGHYGYTF. The CDR3 DNA sequence: TGCAGTGCTAGAACCGTGGGACACTATGGCTACACCTTC.

This clonotype showed up just a few times. V usage is TRBV4-3 and J usage is TRBJ2-4; 10 positions agree with TRBD2. V gave up 0 bases and J gave up 1 base; unmatched junction bases: 6. Germline values: CDR1 LGHNA, CDR2 YSLEER. This CDR3 comprises 18 residues. CDR3: CASSQDLAGVSAKNIQYF. Written as DNA, the CDR3 is TGCGCCAGCAGCCAAGACCTAGCGGGAGTTTCGGCCAAAAACATTCAGTACTTC.

This chain uses TRBV20-1 with TRBJ2-7; 8 bases are a match to TRBD2. Per the germline V gene, CDR1 is DFQATT and CDR2 is SNEGSKA (reference sequence). The J segment lost 2 bases and the V segment lost 6 bases, leaving 12 bases of the junction unmatched. The CDR3 has 15 amino acids. The CDR3 loop reads CSARGEGGLTYEQYF. As DNA, the CDR3 is TGCAGTGCGCGGGGGGAAGGCGGGTTAACCTACGAGCAGTACTTC.

This clonotype was recorded only once. The gene calls are TRBV9 and TRBJ2-7; unclear D gene. The V end lost 2 bases, the J end lost 0 bases, and 9 bases lay between the germline ends. From germline, CDR1 is SGDLS and CDR2 YYNGEE. The CDR3 sequence is 14 residues long. The CDR3 bases are TGTGCCAGCAGCGTGGGAAAGACCTCCTACGAGCAGTACTTC. It is translated as CASSVGKTSYEQYF.

As to this clonotype: The junction shows a germline mismatch at one end, possibly a read error. The gene calls are TRBV7-2 and TRBJ2-1; TRBD2 aligns across 8 bases. This CDR3 is built from 15 residues. Germline CDR1 reads SGHTA; CDR2 reads FQGNSA. CDR3 in amino acids: CASSLAGVSYNEQFF. DNA of the CDR3: TGTGCCAGCAGCCTAGCGGGTGTGAGCTACAATGAGCAGTTCTTC.

In this sample, this clonotype turned up once. V and J are TRBV10-3 and TRBJ2-3; D possibly corresponds to TRBD2 (6 bases). This CDR3 contains 15 residues. CDR1 and CDR2 from the germline V gene are ENHRY and SYGVKD. The V gene lost 4 bases and the J gene lost 2 bases, with 13 bases spanning the gap. The CDR3 is CAISGRDLDTDTQYF. Written as DNA, the CDR3 is TGTGCCATCAGTGGGCGGGATTTAGACACAGATACGCAGTATTTT.

The V gene is TRBV20-1, the J gene TRBJ2-5, with 11 bases aligning to TRBD2. This CDR3 region has 15 residues. Trimming cost V 0 bases and J 4 bases; bases outside gene matches: 4. Germline loops: CDR1 DFQATT, CDR2 SNEGSKA (reference sequence). CDR3: CSARDIGLAGETQYF. CDR3 nucleotide sequence: TGCAGTGCTAGAGATATAGGACTAGCGGGAGAGACCCAGTACTTC.